A single sample is the source of the 26 T cell receptor beta chains below, sequenced in a study of beta chain features in type 1 diabetes. Study results and limitations: Type 1 diabetes patients had moderately but significantly shorter TCRB CDR3s in all four CD4+ subsets.

These receptors lack a known antigen. Sequenced material consisted of expressed TCRB transcripts (all of the isolated RNA was reverse transcribed). Assay used: immunoSEQ multiplex PCR; TCRdb lists only in-frame clones, some missing. The table shows 680,000 or so clones, with around 15% occurring only once. Input material: naive CD4+ T cells from blood. These receptor sequences come from a man between 18 and 29 years old with type 1 diabetes.

The V gene is TRBV5-1, the J gene TRBJ2-7; perhaps TRBD2 as D (5 bases). This CDR3 region has 15 residues. Trimming took 1 base from V and 0 from J, leaving 11 bases between them. Per the germline V gene, CDR1 is SGHRS and CDR2 is YFSETQ. The CDR3 loop is CASSLPEVSSYEQYF. The CDR3 region has the DNA TGCGCCAGCAGCTTGCCGGAGGTCAGCTCCTACGAGCAGTACTTC. Full variable domain (missing parts from reference TRBV5-1 and TRBJ2-7): KAGVTQTPRYLIKTRGQQVTLSCSPISGHRSVSWYQQTPGQGLQFLFEYFSETQRNKGNFPGRFSGRQFSNSRSEMNVSTLELGDSALYLCASSLPEVSSYEQYFGPGTRLTVT.

The table lists this clone with a few counts. The chain combines TRBV11-3 with TRBJ2-1; D is perhaps TRBD2 (5 bases). CDR1 and CDR2 (germline): SGHNT, YENEEA. The CDR3 has 13 amino acids. V was trimmed by 6 bases and J by 7 bases, leaving 13 bases between them. CDR3 bases: TGTGCCAGCAGGATGACGGGGAGTAATGAGCAGTTCTTC. Amino acid sequence: CASRMTGSNEQFF.

The chain combines TRBV6-6 with TRBJ1-2; tentatively, D is TRBD1 (5 bases). CDR3 length equals 14 residues. V gave up 6 bases and J gave up 2 bases, with 13 bases separating them. CDR1 and CDR2 from the germline V gene are MNHNY and SVGAGI (reference sequence). CDR3 sequence (DNA): TGTGCCAGCAGGGACACCGGGGAAAACTATGGCTACACCTTC. Translated: CASRDTGENYGYTF.

The V and J genes are TRBV5-1 and TRBJ2-1; 9 bases map to TRBD1. V shed 0 bases, J shed 9 bases, and the junction held 10 bases outside the gene matches. The CDR3 loop spans 16 amino acids. Germline assignment: CDR1 SGHRS and CDR2 YFSETQ. The CDR3 DNA reads TGCGCCAGCAGCTTGGCCTGGGACAGGGATCGGGGTGAGCAGTTCTTC. Translated, it gives CASSLAWDRDRGEQFF. Variable domain in full (rest from reference TRBV5-1 and TRBJ2-1): KAGVTQTPRYLIKTRGQQVTLSCSPISGHRSVSWYQQTPGQGLQFLFEYFSETQRNKGNFPGRFSGRQFSNSRSEMNVSTLELGDSALYLCASSLAWDRDRGEQFFGPGTRLTVL.

V is TRBV2 and J is TRBJ2-2; D gene ambiguous. Germline V gives CDR1 SNHLY, CDR2 FYNNEI. Trimming took 3 bases from V and 10 from J, leaving 15 bases between them. The CDR3 contains 14 residues. This CDR3 reads CASSDGRFPEELFF. The CDR3 DNA is TGTGCCAGCAGTGATGGTAGATTTCCGGAGGAGCTGTTTTTT.

The chain has TRBV9 and TRBJ1-2; maybe TRBD1 (5 bases). From germline, CDR1 is SGDLS and CDR2 YYNGEE. V lost 0 bases, J lost 8 bases, and 14 bases lay in between. The CDR3 loop spans 14 amino acids. CDR3 amino acids: CASSVEAGSGGYTF. CDR3 DNA sequence: TGTGCCAGCAGCGTAGAGGCAGGGTCTGGCGGCTACACCTTC. The variable domain in full, with the rest retrieved from reference TRBV9 and TRBJ1-2, is DSGVTQTPKHLITATGQRVTLRCSPRSGDLSVYWYQQSLDQGLQFLIQYYNGEERAKGNILERFSAQQFPDLHSELNLSSLELGDSALYFCASSVEAGSGGYTFGSGTRLTVV.

This clone was seen more than once but under ten times. V and J are TRBV2 and TRBJ1-3, with D perhaps TRBD1 (5 bases). The CDR3 runs 13 residues. Germline V gene lookup returns CDR1 SNHLY and CDR2 FYNNEI. V dropped 6 bases and J dropped 6 bases, with 12 bases sitting between them. The CDR3 sequence is CASREGPVNTIYF. CDR3 nucleotides: TGTGCCAGCAGGGAGGGACCGGTAAACACCATATATTTT.

This chain links TRBV30 with TRBJ1-1, with 7 bases identical to TRBD1. The trim removed 3 bases at V and 1 base at J, leaving 5 bases unmatched. Per germline, CDR1 GTSNPN and CDR2 SVGIG (reference sequence). The CDR3 totals 14 residues. The CDR3 here is CAWRYRGQNTEAFF. In DNA, the CDR3 is TGTGCCTGGAGATACAGGGGCCAGAACACTGAAGCTTTCTTT.

This chain connects TRBV30 to TRBJ2-7; D ambiguous. With 3 bases removed from V and 0 bases from J, the gap between germline ends came to 9 bases. Germline assignment: CDR1 GTSNPN and CDR2 SVGIG (reference sequence). The CDR3 has 13 residues. In nucleotides, the CDR3 is TGTGCCTGGAGCGACGGAGTCTCCTACGAGCAGTACTTC. It yields the protein CAWSDGVSYEQYF.

CDR3 bases: TGTGCCAGCAGAGCAGGCCAGGGAGGTGGCTACACCTTC. It is translated as CASRAGQGGGYTF. This rearrangement joins TRBV6-5 to TRBJ1-2; D possibly corresponds to TRBD1 (5 bases). Germline CDR1 and CDR2: MNHEY and SVGAGI. This CDR3 has 13 amino acids. The V and J ends lost 6 bases and 7 bases respectively, with 15 bases between them.

The chain recombines TRBV6-1 with TRBJ1-1, with D hard to call. The CDR3 runs to 14 residues. The V end was cut by 4 bases, the J end by 0 bases, with 9 bases between. Germline CDR1 reads MNHNS; CDR2 reads SASEGT. The CDR3 protein is CASSGSGLNTEAFF. The DNA of the CDR3 is TGTGCCAGCAGTGGAAGCGGATTGAACACTGAAGCTTTCTTT.

This clone was observed a handful of times. The V gene is TRBV30, the J gene TRBJ2-7; D gene uncertain. V lost 0 bases to trimming and J lost 2 bases, with 11 bases between them. The CDR3 consists of 14 residues. Germline CDR1 and CDR2: GTSNPN and SVGIG (reference sequence). CDR3 DNA: TGTGCCTGGAGTGTAACCCCGCAGGCCTACGAGCAGTACTTC. Its protein is CAWSVTPQAYEQYF.

This chain uses TRBV9 with TRBJ1-1; no definite D call. The V and J ends lost 3 bases and 1 base respectively, with 7 bases between them. Per the germline V gene, CDR1 is SGDLS and CDR2 is YYNGEE. The CDR3 has 13 residues. CDR3 region: CASSGPENTEAFF. The CDR3 DNA is TGTGCCAGCAGCGGCCCTGAGAACACTGAAGCTTTCTTT.

This sequence joins TRBV4-1 and TRBJ2-7; D is unclear. Germline CDR1 MGHRA, CDR2 YSYEKL. The CDR3 is 14 amino acids. V shed 0 bases and J shed 1 base, with 7 bases lying between them. The CDR3 DNA reads as TGCGCCAGCAGCCAAGATCTGGGATCCTACGAGCAGTACTTC. Amino acid sequence: CASSQDLGSYEQYF.

This clone was recorded a few times. V gene TRBV18 combines with J gene TRBJ2-7; TRBD1 aligns across 10 bases. Germline V gene lookup returns CDR1 KGHSH and CDR2 LQKENI. This CDR3 spans 15 amino acids. V lost 5 bases, J lost 2 bases, and 6 bases stayed unmatched. The DNA of the CDR3 is TGTGCCAGCTCATCCCGACAGGGGGCTACCTACGAGCAGTACTTC. This codes for CASSSRQGATYEQYF.

In this sample, this clone turned up a few times. The chain couples TRBV2 to TRBJ2-7; perhaps TRBD1 as D (6 bases). This CDR3 spans 13 amino acids. In germline, CDR1 is SNHLY, CDR2 FYNNEI. V was trimmed by 10 bases and J by 0 bases, leaving 13 bases between them. CDR3 amino acids: CATRGRGSYEQYF. CDR3 nucleotide sequence: TGTGCCACCAGGGGCAGGGGCTCCTACGAGCAGTACTTC.

This chain connects TRBV11-2 to TRBJ2-7; D is possibly TRBD2 (6 bases). The CDR3 runs to 16 residues. Germline values: CDR1 SGHAT, CDR2 FQNNGV. Trimming cost V 5 bases and J 0 bases, with 17 bases left between them. The CDR3 DNA follows: TGTGCCAGCAGCCGGGGGTACTGGGGGACCTCCTACGAGCAGTACTTC. Its protein is CASSRGYWGTSYEQYF.

The V call is TRBV7-8, the J call TRBJ1-2; D not resolved. Trimming cost V 4 bases and J 0 bases, with 18 bases left between them. Per the germline V gene, CDR1 is SGHVS and CDR2 is FQNEAQ. This CDR3 is 17 amino acids long. The CDR3 nucleotides are TGTGCCAGCAGCTCAACGGGAGGGCACCCCTCTAACTATGGCTACACCTTC. This translates into CASSSTGGHPSNYGYTF.

This clone was observed a handful of times. The chain combines TRBV6-4 with TRBJ2-1; 9 nucleotides match TRBD1. Germline V lookup: CDR1 MRHNA, CDR2 SNTAGT. The junction had 5 bases not matched to a gene; V was cut back by 3 bases and J by 2 bases. The CDR3 length is 16 residues. The CDR3 region is CASSEIGTGPYNEQFF. For the CDR3, the DNA is TGTGCCAGCAGTGAGATTGGGACAGGGCCCTACAATGAGCAGTTCTTC.

The genes are TRBV2 and TRBJ2-7, with D perhaps TRBD1 (5 bases). CDR1 and CDR2 from the germline V gene are SNHLY and FYNNEI. Trimming left V 6 bases short and J 4 bases short, with 16 bases between. CDR3 length: 14 amino acids. The DNA for the CDR3 is TGTGCCAGCAGCCAACAGGCTCTCCCGTACGAGCAGTACTTC. Protein sequence: CASSQQALPYEQYF.

This clone was recorded a few times. The V call is TRBV30, the J call TRBJ1-1; TRBD1 agrees at 7 bases. Losses at the gene ends were 0 bases for V and 9 bases for J; bases not matched to a gene: 4. CDR1 GTSNPN and CDR2 SVGIG come from the germline V gene (reference sequence). The CDR3 extends over 12 amino acids. DNA of the CDR3: TGTGCCTGGAGTGTCGGGGACAGCAAAGCTTTCTTT. It specifies CAWSVGDSKAFF.

The V call is TRBV6-5, the J call TRBJ1-1, with D possibly TRBD1 on 6 matching bases. The CDR3 is made up of 13 amino acids. The germline gives CDR1 MNHEY, CDR2 SVGAGI. V lost 4 bases, J lost 6 bases, and 12 bases lay in between. This chain's CDR3 is CASSSQGSAEAFF. The CDR3 DNA reads as TGTGCCAGCAGTTCACAGGGTTCGGCTGAAGCTTTCTTT.

The CDR3 loop is CASSPTGGGNQETQYF. CDR3 sequence (DNA): TGTGCCAGCAGCCCTACAGGGGGCGGAAACCAAGAGACCCAGTACTTC. The V call is TRBV11-2, the J call TRBJ2-5; 9 nucleotides line up with TRBD1. Trimming took 5 bases from V and 0 from J; bases not matched to a gene: 7. The CDR3 extends over 16 amino acids. Germline V gene lookup returns CDR1 SGHAT and CDR2 FQNNGV.

V gene TRBV7-9 combines with J gene TRBJ2-3, with TRBD2 matching over 7 bases. Germline V lookup: CDR1 SEHNR, CDR2 FQNEAQ (reference sequence). CDR3 length equals 17 residues. V was clipped by 1 base and J by 1 base; unmatched bases: 8. The DNA for the CDR3 is TGTGCCAGCAGCTTAGGTCTAGCGGAGTTACGCACAGATACGCAGTATTTT. It encodes CASSLGLAELRTDTQYF.

A few counts support this clone. This rearrangement joins TRBV29-1 to TRBJ1-2; no reliable D call. This CDR3 spans 14 amino acids. Germline-derived CDR1 and CDR2 are SQVTM and ANQGSEA. The germline V and J ends were trimmed by 6 bases and 1 base, with 15 bases remaining between them. The DNA of the CDR3 is TGCAGCGTCGATACTGACGCATATAACTATGGCTACACCTTC. This gives the protein CSVDTDAYNYGYTF. Filled out from reference TRBV29-1 and TRBJ1-2, the complete variable domain reads SAVISQKPSRDICQRGTSLTIQCQVDSQVTMMFWYRQQPGQSLTLIATANQGSEATYESGFVIDKFPISRPNLTFSTLTVSNMSPEDSSIYLCSVDTDAYNYGYTFGSGTRLTVV.

This clone was detected a few times. V gene TRBV5-6 combines with J gene TRBJ2-2; D gene unclear. The CDR3 has 15 residues. With 0 bases removed from V and 5 bases from J, the gap between germline ends came to 11 bases. Germline loops: CDR1 SGHDT, CDR2 YYEEEE. CDR3 in amino acids: CASSLAGRKTGELFF. The CDR3 DNA follows: TGTGCCAGCAGCTTGGCCGGGCGGAAAACCGGGGAGCTGTTTTTT. Filled out from reference TRBV5-6 and TRBJ2-2, the complete variable domain reads DAGVTQSPTHLIKTRGQQVTLRCSPKSGHDTVSWYQQALGQGPQFIFQYYEEEERQRGNFPDRFSGHQFPNYSSELNVNALLLGDSALYLCASSLAGRKTGELFFGEGSRLTVL.